Described below is a single T cell receptor (beta chain) sequence and its context. The CDR3 covers 15 residues. V was pared by 3 bases and J by 8 bases, with 6 bases of the junction left unmatched. Germline values: CDR1 MNHNS, CDR2 SASEGT. This record comes from a study of blood T cell repertoires in COVID-19. On the study more broadly: The cDNA or gDNA used as material had been derived from T cells, B-cell-depleted T cells, or PBMCs.

Exposed volunteers were people who met a COVID-19 case within 2 weeks before study entry. Methods used by the authors: It was from reference gene primer amplification that nucleated cell counts were estimated. TCRdb's copy holds only in-frame clones and misses some; the assay was immunoSEQ multiplex PCR. The DNA gave D and trimming, while V, J and clone size come from that table. Of some 320,000 clones in the sample, around 92% were seen once. This receptor was obtained from a woman between 45 and 65 years old who had been exposed to COVID-19. Sample: PBMCs or T cells enriched from blood (not recorded which). The chain combines TRBV6-1 with TRBJ1-4; 10 positions match TRBD1. CDR3 region: CASSEGTGVREKLFF. CDR3 nucleotides: TGTGCCAGCAGTGAGGGGACAGGGGTGCGGGAAAAACTGTTTTTT.